Below, 28 T cell receptor beta chains from the same sample are listed, as sequenced in a study of regulatory T cells in long-lasting Graves disease. Time point of the sample: newly diagnosed GD, antithyroid drugs for less than 3 months. The TCR library used RNA extracted from PBMCs. With iRepertoire HTBI primers and Arm-PCR of CDR3 regions, TCR beta libraries were built. TCRdb ran MiXCR on the multiplex PCR reads and lists one entry per CDR3 protein. Of more than 300,000 distinct CDR3 sequences listed, around 15% were seen once; the top ten hold around 20%. The same specimen was also included in a second study, on T cells in Graves' hyperthyroidism and ophthalmopathy.

The starting material was peripheral blood mononuclear cells (PBMCs), obtained at new diagnosis, from a patient treated with antithyroid drugs. The receptors here all came from a woman between 18 and 30 years old with Graves disease.

The chain couples TRBV12-3 or TRBV12-4 to TRBJ2-2; no clear D. CDR3 length equals 16 residues. Trimming removed 3 bases from V and 4 bases from J, with 15 bases in between. DNA for the CDR3: TGTGCCAGCAGTTTTTTATCCGAAACCCTCACCGGGGAGCTGTTTTTT. Translated, it gives CASSFLSETLTGELFF.

A note on this clonotype: A single base separates this from a much larger clone, so it may be a read error. The chain couples TRBV18 to TRBJ2-3; D remains ambiguous. The J call may be faulty, since TRBJ2-5 better matches the DNA end. CDR3 size: 12 residues. Looked up from germline, CDR1 is KGHSH and CDR2 is LQKENI. CDR3: CASPPRVGTQYF. In nucleotides, the CDR3 is TGTGCCAGCCCACCACGCGTCGGGACCCAGTACTTC.

The V and J genes are TRBV7-3 and TRBJ2-6, with D possibly matching TRBD1 (6 bases). Trimming removed 4 bases from V and 0 bases from J, with 10 bases in between. The CDR3 covers 16 residues. Germline V gene data show CDR1 as SGHTA and CDR2 as FQGTGA. CDR3 sequence (DNA): TGTGCCAGCAGCTCCGACAGGATCTCTGGGGCCAACGTCCTGACTTTC. This translates into CASSSDRISGANVLTF. Together with reference TRBV7-3 and TRBJ2-6, the CDR3 gives the full variable domain: GAGVSQTPSNKVTEKGKYVELRCDPISGHTALYWYRQSLGQGPEFLIYFQGTGAADDSGLPNDRFFAVRPEGSVSTLKIQRTERGDSAVYLCASSSDRISGANVLTFGAGSRLTVL.

Many counts were recorded for this clonotype. The chain couples TRBV18 to TRBJ1-1; unclear D gene. CDR3 length: 14 amino acids. V was clipped by 2 bases and J by 0 bases, with 7 bases between them. Germline V gene sequence: CDR1 KGHSH, CDR2 LQKENI. CDR3 protein: CASSPTNLNTEAFF. The CDR3 nucleotides are TGTGCCAGCTCACCAACGAATTTGAACACTGAAGCTTTCTTT. Filled out from reference TRBV18 and TRBJ1-1, the complete variable domain reads NAGVMQNPRHLVRRRGQEARLRCSPMKGHSHVYWYRQLPEEGLKFMVYLQKENIIDESGMPKERFSAEFPKEGPSILRIQQVVRGDSAAYFCASSPTNLNTEAFFGQGTRLTVV.

A remark on this clonotype: Being one base from a much bigger clone, this may be a read error. This chain links TRBV18 with TRBJ1-5, with a possible D match to TRBD1 (5 bases). Germline V gene lookup returns CDR1 KGHSH and CDR2 LQKENI. This CDR3 is built from 13 residues. CDR3 coding DNA: TGTGCCAGCCCACCGGGGGATACACAGCCCCAGCATTTT. Protein sequence: CASPPGDTQPQHF.

This clonotype was observed at least ten times. The CDR3 DNA sequence: TGTGCCAGCAGCGCTGGACAGGGCGTCAATGAGCAGTTCTTC. Encoded protein: CASSAGQGVNEQFF. The gene calls are TRBV11-2 and TRBJ2-1; 8 bases are shared with TRBD1. V was clipped by 5 bases and J by 6 bases; unmatched bases: 6. Germline V gives CDR1 SGHAT, CDR2 FQNNGV. The CDR3 contains 14 residues.

This clonotype was seen many times. V usage is TRBV5-1 and J usage is TRBJ2-1, with D possibly TRBD1 on 6 matching bases. CDR1 and CDR2 from the germline V gene are SGHRS and YFSETQ. The length of the CDR3 is 14 residues. Trimming cost V 3 bases and J 8 bases, with 15 bases left between them. DNA for the CDR3: TGCGCCAGCAGCTCCGGACAGACTTGGGATGAGCAGTTCTTC. This gives the protein CASSSGQTWDEQFF.

The sample holds a few counts of this clonotype. The V gene is TRBV9, the J gene TRBJ2-1, with D perhaps matching TRBD1 (6 bases). Trimming removed 0 bases from V and 6 bases from J, with 19 bases in between. Germline-derived CDR1 and CDR2 are SGDLS and YYNGEE. The CDR3 is made up of 17 amino acids. The CDR3 DNA reads TGTGCCAGCAGCGTAGCTGGTACAGGGTTCGTTTTCAATGAGCAGTTCTTC. This codes for CASSVAGTGFVFNEQFF.

The sample holds many counts of this clonotype. V gene TRBV5-1 combines with J gene TRBJ2-1, with 7 bases lining up with TRBD2. The CDR3 is 16 residues long. The V segment lost 1 base and the J segment 4 bases; nucleotides outside the gene matches: 8. Germline CDR1 SGHRS, CDR2 YFSETQ. The CDR3: CASSLRASGVYNEQFF. The CDR3 DNA sequence: TGCGCCAGCAGCTTGCGGGCTAGCGGAGTTTACAATGAGCAGTTCTTC.

There are many counts of this clonotype. V is TRBV2 and J is TRBJ2-1; TRBD2 matches 10 bases. V shed 2 bases and J 6 bases; nucleotides not matched to a gene: 4. CDR1 and CDR2 from the germline V gene are SNHLY and FYNNEI. This CDR3 region has 15 residues. The DNA for the CDR3 is TGTGCCAGCAGTGAACCCAGCGGGAGGGCCAATGAGCAGTTCTTC. Translation: CASSEPSGRANEQFF.

This clonotype appeared many times. The genes are TRBV28 and TRBJ1-5; no definite D call. CDR3 size: 12 residues. Germline V lookup: CDR1 MDHEN, CDR2 SYDVKM. The V end lost 3 bases, the J end lost 6 bases, and 6 bases lay between the germline ends. Written as DNA, the CDR3 is TGTGCCAGCAGTTTCGGGAGTCAGCCCCAGCATTTT. Encoded protein: CASSFGSQPQHF.

This clonotype was seen many times. The V and J genes are TRBV5-1 and TRBJ1-1; 7 bases are a match to TRBD1. J gave up 7 bases and V 0 bases, and 3 bases lay outside the gene matches. The CDR3 sequence is 13 residues long. Germline V gene data show CDR1 as SGHRS and CDR2 as YFSETQ. For the CDR3, the DNA is TGCGCCAGCAGCTTGGAGGGGGCGGATGAAGCTTTCTTT. Protein product: CASSLEGADEAFF.

A few counts support this clonotype. V is TRBV7-2 and J is TRBJ1-4; 7 bases are shared with TRBD1. The CDR3 spans 14 residues. Germline V gene lookup returns CDR1 SGHTA and CDR2 FQGNSA. V shed 7 bases and J 6 bases; nucleotides not matched to a gene: 8. Written as DNA, the CDR3 is TGTGCCAGCAACAAGGGGGCGCGTGATGAAAAACTGTTTTTT. Residues: CASNKGARDEKLFF.

The gene calls are TRBV30 and TRBJ2-3; 11 bases align to TRBD2. Trimming removed 1 base from V and 8 bases from J; junction bases left unmatched: 2. Per the germline V gene, CDR1 is GTSNPN and CDR2 is SVGIG (reference sequence). The CDR3 extends over 13 amino acids. CDR3 sequence (DNA): TGTGCCTGGAGTGAGACTAGCGGGGTTACGCAGTATTTT. The encoded protein is CAWSETSGVTQYF.

There are many counts of this clonotype. J is TRBJ2-3 and V is TRBV10-3; 7 positions match TRBD2. V lost 3 bases and J lost 0; bases outside the gene matches: 9. Germline V gene sequence: CDR1 ENHRY, CDR2 SYGVKD. This CDR3 contains 17 residues. The CDR3 nucleotides are TGTGCCATCAGTGAAGCGGGGTCCCGTTGGAGCACAGATACGCAGTATTTT. Protein: CAISEAGSRWSTDTQYF.

CDR3 residues: CASSSGTTTYEQYF. As DNA, the CDR3 is TGTGCCAGCAGCTCCGGGACAACTACCTACGAGCAGTACTTC. V usage is TRBV7-9 and J usage is TRBJ2-7; D perhaps matches TRBD1 (6 bases). CDR1 is SEHNR and CDR2 is FQNEAQ in the germline V gene (reference sequence). The CDR3 length is 14 residues. V shed 4 bases and J shed 2 bases, with 12 bases lying between them.

This clonotype was counted many times. The chain links TRBV24-1 to TRBJ2-1, with TRBD2 identical over 7 bases. The trim removed 6 bases at V and 6 bases at J, leaving 4 bases unmatched. Germline assignment: CDR1 KGHDR and CDR2 SFDVKD. CDR3 length: 13 residues. The CDR3 DNA reads as TGTGCCACCAGTAGGGAGGGAACCAATGAGCAGTTCTTC. Translated, it gives CATSREGTNEQFF.

This clonotype came up many times. This chain links TRBV20-1 with TRBJ2-1; D perhaps matches TRBD2 (7 bases). Germline CDR1 reads DFQATT; CDR2 reads SNEGSKA (reference sequence). This CDR3 has 15 amino acids. Trimming shortened V by 1 base and J by 7 bases, and 17 bases separated the two germline ends. The CDR3 spells CSARAGGRVGNEQFF. The CDR3 DNA follows: TGCAGTGCTAGAGCCGGGGGGCGTGTGGGTAATGAGCAGTTCTTC.

The V call is TRBV5-1, the J call TRBJ2-3; TRBD2 matches 7 bases. The J call is uncertain, as TRBJ2-7 better fits the DNA end. CDR3 length equals 18 residues. The germline CDR1 and CDR2 sequences are SGHRS and YFSETQ. CDR3 sequence (DNA): TGCGCCAGCAGCAGCCAAGATACCTCCTACGGGGGGATCTACGAGCAGTACTTC. Residues: CASSSQDTSYGGIYEQYF.

This clonotype was observed at least ten times. V gene TRBV11-3 combines with J gene TRBJ2-1; D is perhaps TRBD1 (6 bases). This CDR3 is built from 13 residues. Trimming cost V 1 base and J 10 bases, with 11 bases left between them. The germline gives CDR1 SGHNT, CDR2 YENEEA. This CDR3 reads CASSLGGGDEQFF. DNA for the CDR3: TGTGCCAGCAGCTTAGGAGGGGGTGACGAGCAGTTCTTC.

J is TRBJ1-4 and V is TRBV9, with D perhaps matching TRBD1 (6 bases). Germline V CDR1 and CDR2: SGDLS, YYNGEE. V was pared by 2 bases and J by 8 bases, with 16 bases between. CDR3 size: 15 residues. For the CDR3, the DNA is TGTGCCAGCAGCGTCGGAGGGAGGGGGATCGAAAAACTGTTTTTT. Its translation is CASSVGGRGIEKLFF.

This clonotype was seen repeatedly, ten times or more. The gene calls are TRBV20-1 and TRBJ2-2; no clear D gene. Germline lookup yields CDR1 DFQATT and CDR2 SNEGSKA (reference sequence). The CDR3 sequence is 15 residues long. V lost 4 bases to trimming and J lost 3 bases, with 15 bases between them. The CDR3, as DNA: TGCAGTGCTACCCAAGACCATTTATACACCGGGGAGCTGTTTTTT. It encodes CSATQDHLYTGELFF.

This clonotype has ten or more counts. V and J are TRBV20-1 and TRBJ2-7; a weak D match, TRBD2 (6 bases). This CDR3 region has 13 residues. The germline V and J ends were trimmed by 3 bases and 0 bases, with 9 bases remaining between them. Germline CDR1 reads DFQATT; CDR2 reads SNEGSKA (reference sequence). CDR3 nucleotide sequence: TGCAGTGCTAGGGGGACTGACTCCTACGAGCAGTACTTC. Translated, it gives CSARGTDSYEQYF.

This clonotype was counted many times. The chain is built from TRBV5-1 and TRBJ2-7; D may be TRBD1 or TRBD2 (5 bases each). The V end lost 4 bases, the J end lost 0 bases, and 11 bases lay between the germline ends. This CDR3 has 14 amino acids. Germline CDR1 reads SGHRS; CDR2 reads YFSETQ. The CDR3 loop is CASSEGPSSYEQYF. The CDR3 region has the DNA TGCGCCAGCAGCGAGGGACCCTCCTCCTACGAGCAGTACTTC.

This clonotype was detected ten times or more. The chain uses TRBV2 and TRBJ2-7, with a possible D match to TRBD1 (5 bases). Germline CDR1 and CDR2: SNHLY and FYNNEI. Trimming took 4 bases from V and 0 from J, leaving 10 bases between them. CDR3 length: 14 residues. The CDR3 bases are TGTGCCAGCAGTGGCCCAGGGTTCTCCTACGAGCAGTACTTC. Translating it yields CASSGPGFSYEQYF.

This clonotype showed up just a few times. The chain has TRBV27 and TRBJ2-1, with a weak D call TRBD2 (5 bases). The V end was cut by 6 bases, the J end by 1 base, with 16 bases between. The CDR3 is 16 amino acids. Germline CDR1 reads MNHEY; CDR2 reads SMNVEV (reference sequence). CDR3: CASSLRGLESYNEQFF. The CDR3 nucleotides read TGTGCCAGCAGCCTTCGCGGACTGGAGTCCTACAATGAGCAGTTCTTC.

Written as DNA, the CDR3 is TGCAGCGCTGCCGGACCGTCGAACACTGAAGCTTTCTTT. As protein: CSAAGPSNTEAFF. The gene calls are TRBV29-1 and TRBJ1-1; D remains unclear. The CDR3 has 13 residues. Germline-derived CDR1 and CDR2 are SQVTM and ANQGSEA. V shed 7 bases and J shed 1 base, with 13 bases lying between them.

The sample holds many counts of this clonotype. The CDR3 sequence is CSARDHGGGATQYF. CDR3 sequence (DNA): TGCAGTGCTAGAGATCACGGCGGAGGGGCTACGCAGTATTTT. V and J are TRBV20-1 and TRBJ2-3, with D tentatively TRBD2 (6 bases). The CDR3 is 14 amino acids. V shed 0 bases and J shed 8 bases, with 15 bases lying between them. The germline V gene has CDR1 DFQATT and CDR2 SNEGSKA (reference sequence).